These 4 T cell receptor beta chains were sequenced from one sample in a study of blood T cell repertoires in COVID-19. TCRdb keeps only in-frame clones here, not all; method: immunoSEQ multiplex PCR. The sample contains roughly 150,000 clones, over 75% of which appear only once. Sequencing was performed on peripheral blood. The receptors shown here come from a man between 65 and 79 years old with acute or convalescent COVID-19.

The chain recombines TRBV2 with TRBJ1-4; D unresolved. The germline V gene encodes CDR1 SNHLY and CDR2 FYNNEI. Deletions cut 6 bases from V and 0 bases from J, with 14 bases between. The CDR3 consists of 16 residues. The CDR3 region has the DNA TGTGCCAGCAGCCGCGGGGTTTCCACAACTAATGAAAAACTGTTTTTT. It encodes CASSRGVSTTNEKLFF.

This sequence joins TRBV24-1 and TRBJ1-2; perhaps TRBD1 as D (6 bases). The CDR3 consists of 14 residues. V lost 1 base, J lost 6 bases, and 11 bases lay in between. Germline lookup yields CDR1 KGHDR and CDR2 SFDVKD. CDR3 nucleotides: TGTGCCACCAGTGATTTATCCCAGGGGAATGGCTACACCTTC. Its protein is CATSDLSQGNGYTF.

The DNA for the CDR3 is TGCGCCAGCACCCTCTTAGCAGGGATGAACACTGAAGCTTTCTTT. It codes for CASTLLAGMNTEAFF. V usage is TRBV5-1 and J usage is TRBJ1-1; possible D gene TRBD1, 5 bases. The CDR3 loop spans 15 amino acids. From germline, CDR1 is SGHRS and CDR2 YFSETQ. Trimming pared 6 bases from V and 0 bases from J, leaving 15 bases between. Full variable domain (outside the CDR3, taken from reference TRBV5-1 and TRBJ1-1): KAGVTQTPRYLIKTRGQQVTLSCSPISGHRSVSWYQQTPGQGLQFLFEYFSETQRNKGNFPGRFSGRQFSNSRSEMNVSTLELGDSALYLCASTLLAGMNTEAFFGQGTRLTVV.

This clone has a single count. This chain connects TRBV4-1 to TRBJ1-5; TRBD1 aligns across 8 bases. V trimming: 2 bases; J trimming: 7 bases; junction bases outside the gene matches: 7. This CDR3 region has 15 residues. The germline V gene has CDR1 MGHRA and CDR2 YSYEKL. Here the CDR3 reads CASSQSDREGQPQHF. The DNA of the CDR3 is TGCGCCAGCAGCCAATCGGACAGGGAGGGCCAGCCCCAGCATTTT.